These 22 T cell receptor beta chains were sequenced from one sample in a study of T-cell memory formation after mild COVID-19. Each CDR3 protein is one row after TCRdb ran MiXCR on the 5' RACE reads. The sample lists about 500,000 distinct CDR3 sequences; 20% were seen once. The sample comprised PBMCs or a T cell subset sorted from them (not recorded which). The receptors stem from an adult woman who had mild COVID-19 (a few samples of this study predate the infection). Cell type and time point are not known.

The genes are TRBV27 and TRBJ2-3, with D perhaps TRBD1 (6 bases). V shed 8 bases and J shed 4 bases, with 19 bases lying between them. CDR3 length: 15 amino acids. In germline, CDR1 is MNHEY, CDR2 SMNVEV (reference sequence). This CDR3 reads CASRAGTFVADTQYF. CDR3 DNA: TGTGCCAGCCGGGCCGGGACATTCGTTGCAGATACGCAGTATTTT.

This clonotype turned up a few times. The rearrangement uses TRBV4-1 and TRBJ1-1; the match to TRBD1 covers 10 bases. Germline-derived CDR1 and CDR2 are MGHRA and YSYEKL. The V segment lost 0 bases and the J segment 13 bases; nucleotides outside the gene matches: 5. The CDR3 runs 13 residues. The CDR3 sequence: CASSQDRGQGDFF. In DNA, the CDR3 is TGCGCCAGCAGCCAAGATCGAGGACAGGGGGATTTCTTT.

This clonotype was counted between two and nine times. This chain joins TRBV28 and TRBJ2-2; D not resolved. The CDR3 runs 16 residues. Per germline, CDR1 MDHEN and CDR2 SYDVKM. Trimming shortened V by 6 bases and J by 0 bases, and 14 bases separated the two germline ends. DNA of the CDR3: TGTGCCAGCAGCTATACAGCCATTTCGAACACCGGGGAGCTGTTTTTT. This gives the protein CASSYTAISNTGELFF.

The chain uses TRBV29-1 and TRBJ1-2, with D unresolved. The V and J ends lost 1 base and 6 bases respectively, with 12 bases between them. Germline CDR1 is SQVTM and CDR2 is ANQGSEA. The CDR3 covers 13 residues. In nucleotides, the CDR3 is TGCAGCGTTGAAGGGAGTCAGTTTAATGGCTACACCTTC. Protein sequence: CSVEGSQFNGYTF.

This chain links TRBV7-9 with TRBJ2-1; D gene ambiguous. With 1 base removed from V and 4 bases from J, the gap between germline ends came to 8 bases. The length of the CDR3 is 14 residues. Germline CDR1 reads SEHNR; CDR2 reads FQNEAQ (reference sequence). In nucleotides, the CDR3 is TGTGCCAGCAGCTTAGTACCAAGGTACAATGAGCAGTTCTTC. As protein: CASSLVPRYNEQFF.

J is TRBJ2-4 and V is TRBV4-3; 8 positions agree with TRBD2. J was trimmed by 3 bases and V by 0 bases; bases with no gene match: 4. CDR1 is LGHNA, CDR2 YSLEER, per germline. This CDR3 spans 16 amino acids. Here the CDR3 reads CASSQDWGTSKNIQYF. The CDR3 bases are TGCGCCAGCAGCCAAGATTGGGGGACTAGCAAAAACATTCAGTACTTC.

The chain combines TRBV6-5 with TRBJ2-7; D remains ambiguous. The germline V and J ends were trimmed by 7 bases and 5 bases, with 12 bases remaining between them. Germline-derived CDR1 and CDR2 are MNHEY and SVGAGI. The CDR3 sequence is 12 residues long. CDR3 in DNA: TGTGCCAGCACTAATACAATCGACGAGCAGTACTTC. Protein product: CASTNTIDEQYF.

As concerns this clonotype: Its ends do not fully match the called genes, so a read error is possible. The chain has TRBV27 and TRBJ1-1; the D is unclear. Germline values: CDR1 MNHEY, CDR2 SMNVEV (reference sequence). The CDR3 contains 15 residues. In DNA, the CDR3 is TGTGCCAGCAGTCCGTACAGCGCTCTGAACACTGGAGCTTTCTTT. It is translated as CASSPYSALNTGAFF.

This clonotype was detected only a few times. The J gene is TRBJ2-7, the V gene TRBV7-9, with D uncertain. The CDR3 has 14 residues. V lost 6 bases, J lost 3 bases, and 15 bases lay in between. Germline loops: CDR1 SEHNR, CDR2 FQNEAQ (reference sequence). The CDR3: CASSPIGSIYEQYF. CDR3 nucleotides: TGTGCCAGCAGTCCGATCGGGTCGATCTACGAGCAGTACTTC.

The V and J genes are TRBV5-1 and TRBJ2-1; D not certain. From germline, CDR1 is SGHRS and CDR2 YFSETQ. The CDR3 loop spans 12 amino acids. The ends were cut back, 2 bases at V and 6 bases at J, with 6 bases in the middle. CDR3 nucleotide sequence: TGCGCCAGCAGCTTCGTACTCAATGAGCAGTTCTTC. Encoded protein: CASSFVLNEQFF.

This clonotype came up a few times. The J gene is TRBJ2-5, the V gene TRBV20-1, with TRBD2 as a possible D gene (6 bases). The V end was cut by 3 bases, the J end by 4 bases, with 18 bases between. In germline, CDR1 is DFQATT, CDR2 SNEGSKA (reference sequence). The CDR3 extends over 15 amino acids. Here the CDR3 reads CSASPSRELLETQYF. DNA for the CDR3: TGCAGTGCTAGTCCATCGCGGGAACTCTTAGAGACCCAGTACTTC.

The V call is TRBV29-1, the J call TRBJ2-1, with 13 positions matching TRBD2. The V and J ends lost 2 bases and 4 bases, in that order; junction bases with no gene match: 20. CDR1 and CDR2 from the germline V gene are SQVTM and ANQGSEA. The CDR3 sequence is 21 residues long. The CDR3 loop is CSVEPGWFGTSGITRYNEQFF. CDR3 bases: TGCAGCGTTGAACCCGGGTGGTTCGGGACTAGCGGGATCACACGGTACAATGAGCAGTTCTTC.

The rearrangement joins TRBV12-3 or TRBV12-4 to TRBJ2-2; 7 positions agree with TRBD2. The CDR3 runs 14 residues. Germline trimming cut 7 bases from V and 0 bases from J; bases unmatched to any gene: 2. This chain's CDR3 is CASKGLANTGELFF. DNA of the CDR3: TGTGCCAGCAAAGGACTAGCGAACACCGGGGAGCTGTTTTTT.

The chain has TRBV7-2 and TRBJ2-7; no clear D gene. Germline-derived CDR1 and CDR2 are SGHTA and FQGNSA. The CDR3 has 14 residues. V shed 0 bases and J shed 5 bases, with 11 bases lying between them. The DNA of the CDR3 is TGTGCCAGCAGCTTAGCGCGTGGGCAGAACGAGCAGTACTTC. Translation gives CASSLARGQNEQYF.

DNA for the CDR3: TGTGCCAGCAGTTACTCGATCCCCAGGGGGGTAGGCGAACAGTACTTC. It encodes CASSYSIPRGVGEQYF. V and J are TRBV6-5 and TRBJ2-7; D may be TRBD1 (7 bases). The V end lost 0 bases, the J end lost 10 bases, and 22 bases lay between the germline ends. The CDR3 loop spans 16 amino acids. The V gene's germline CDR1 is MNHEY and CDR2 SVGAGI.

The chain is built from TRBV4-1 and TRBJ2-7; D is ambiguous. The CDR3 is 14 amino acids. Germline V gene lookup returns CDR1 MGHRA and CDR2 YSYEKL. Trimming stripped 4 bases from V and 3 bases from J, with 13 bases between. The CDR3 DNA sequence: TGCGCCAGCAGCCTCGCACTGGCAGACTACGAGCAGTACTTC. This codes for CASSLALADYEQYF.

This chain uses TRBV6-6 with TRBJ1-2; possible D gene TRBD1, 5 bases. This CDR3 is built from 13 residues. V was clipped by 7 bases and J by 8 bases, with 17 bases between them. The germline V gene encodes CDR1 MNHNY and CDR2 SVGAGI (reference sequence). The CDR3 bases are TGTGCCAGCACCCAACAGGACCTGGAAGGCTACACCTTC. Translating gives CASTQQDLEGYTF.

This clonotype has more than one count but fewer than ten. V usage is TRBV5-1 and J usage is TRBJ2-3; 12 bases align to TRBD2. This CDR3 has 19 amino acids. The germline gives CDR1 SGHRS, CDR2 YFSETQ. V trimming: 3 bases; J trimming: 2 bases; junction bases outside the gene matches: 13. CDR3 loop: CASSSLTSGGLKPTDTQYF. The CDR3 DNA reads TGCGCCAGCAGCTCCTTGACTAGCGGGGGCCTTAAGCCCACAGATACGCAGTATTTT.

The chain recombines TRBV7-3 with TRBJ2-2; 7 nucleotides line up with TRBD2. Looked up from germline, CDR1 is SGHTA and CDR2 is FQGTGA. The CDR3 consists of 18 residues. V trimming: 1 base; J trimming: 3 bases; junction bases outside the gene matches: 11. DNA for the CDR3: TGTGCCAGCAGCTTAAGGCCCCAAAGCGGGGCGCACACCGGGGAGCTGTTTTTT. It encodes CASSLRPQSGAHTGELFF.

This clonotype was counted ten times or more. CDR3 sequence: CASSFVGQGARSEAFF. The DNA of the CDR3 is TGTGCCAGCAGCTTCGTAGGACAGGGGGCGCGAAGTGAAGCTTTCTTT. The chain has TRBV11-2 and TRBJ1-1, with TRBD1 matching over 11 bases. The CDR3 consists of 16 residues. The V gene end was trimmed by 3 bases and the J gene end by 7 bases; junction bases not matched to a gene: 10. Germline CDR1 is SGHAT and CDR2 is FQNNGV.

The chain is built from TRBV7-9 and TRBJ1-5, with unresolved D. Trimming removed 7 bases at V and 4 bases at J, with 8 bases between. Germline V gene data show CDR1 as SEHNR and CDR2 as FQNEAQ (reference sequence). This CDR3 region has 12 residues. CDR3 protein: CASNMNNQPQHF. DNA for the CDR3: TGTGCCAGCAACATGAATAATCAGCCCCAGCATTTT.

V gene TRBV24-1 combines with J gene TRBJ2-5; unclear D gene. Per the germline V gene, CDR1 is KGHDR and CDR2 is SFDVKD. The V and J ends lost 2 bases and 4 bases respectively, with 7 bases between them. The CDR3 spans 13 residues. Here the CDR3 DNA reads TGTGCCACCAGTGATTCATGGATAGAGACCCAGTACTTC. Amino acids: CATSDSWIETQYF.